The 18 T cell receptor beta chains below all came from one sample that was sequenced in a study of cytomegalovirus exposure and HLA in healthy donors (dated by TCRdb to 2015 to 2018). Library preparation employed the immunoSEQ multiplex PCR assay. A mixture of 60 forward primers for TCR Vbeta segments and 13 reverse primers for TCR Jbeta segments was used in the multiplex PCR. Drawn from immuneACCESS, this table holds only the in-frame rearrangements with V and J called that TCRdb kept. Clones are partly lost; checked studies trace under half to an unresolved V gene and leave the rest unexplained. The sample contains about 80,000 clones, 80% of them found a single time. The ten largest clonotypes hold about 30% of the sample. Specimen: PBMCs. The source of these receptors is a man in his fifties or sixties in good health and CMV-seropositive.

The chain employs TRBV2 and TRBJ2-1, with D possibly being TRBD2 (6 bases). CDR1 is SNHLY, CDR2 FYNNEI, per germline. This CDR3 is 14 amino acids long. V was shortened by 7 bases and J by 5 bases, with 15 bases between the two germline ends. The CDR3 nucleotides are TGTGCCAGCATAGGCCTAGCGCGAGACAATGAGCAGTTCTTC. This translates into CASIGLARDNEQFF. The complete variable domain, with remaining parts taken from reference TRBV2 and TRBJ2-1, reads EPEVTQTPSHQVTQMGQEVILRCVPISNHLYFYWYRQILGQKVEFLVSFYNNEISEKSEIFDDQFSVERPDGSNFTLKIRSTKLEDSAMYFCASIGLARDNEQFFGPGTRLTVL.

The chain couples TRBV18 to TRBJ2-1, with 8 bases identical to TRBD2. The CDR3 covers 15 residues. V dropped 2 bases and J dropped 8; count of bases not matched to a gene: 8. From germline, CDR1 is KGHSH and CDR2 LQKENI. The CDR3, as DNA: TGTGCCAGCTCACCAAGGCGGGAGGCGTTGGATGAGCAGTTCTTC. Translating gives CASSPRREALDEQFF.

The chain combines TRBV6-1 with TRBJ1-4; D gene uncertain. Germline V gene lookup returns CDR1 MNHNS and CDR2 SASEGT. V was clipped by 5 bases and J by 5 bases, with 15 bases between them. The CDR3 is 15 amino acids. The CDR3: CASSHSGLSNEKLFF. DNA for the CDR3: TGTGCCAGCAGTCATTCAGGTTTGTCGAATGAAAAACTGTTTTTT.

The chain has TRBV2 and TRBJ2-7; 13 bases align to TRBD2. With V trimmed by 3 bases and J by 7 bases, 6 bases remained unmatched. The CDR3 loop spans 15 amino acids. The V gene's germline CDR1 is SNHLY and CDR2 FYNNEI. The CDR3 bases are TGTGCCAGCAGTGATTGGACTAGCGGGAGAAGGGAGCAGTACTTC. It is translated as CASSDWTSGRREQYF.

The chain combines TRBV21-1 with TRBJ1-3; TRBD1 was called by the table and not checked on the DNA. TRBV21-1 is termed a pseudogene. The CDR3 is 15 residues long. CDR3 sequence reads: CAIPLPFSSGNTIYF. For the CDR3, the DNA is TGTGCCATCCCATTACCCTTCAGCTCTGGAAACACCATATATTTT.

The DNA for the CDR3 is TGTGCCAGCAGTGAAGCTGCGGGAGGGGACTACGAGCAGTACTTC. Translating gives CASSEAAGGDYEQYF. The chain couples TRBV2 to TRBJ2-7; 9 bases are a match to TRBD2. CDR3 length: 15 amino acids. Germline V gene data show CDR1 as SNHLY and CDR2 as FYNNEI. The trim removed 0 bases at V and 3 bases at J, leaving 3 bases unmatched.

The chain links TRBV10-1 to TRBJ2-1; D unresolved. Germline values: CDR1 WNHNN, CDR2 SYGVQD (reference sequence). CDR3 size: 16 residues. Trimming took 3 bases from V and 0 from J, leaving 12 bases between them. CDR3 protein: CASSERVSSSYNEQFF. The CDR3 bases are TGCGCCAGCAGTGAAAGAGTGTCGAGCTCCTACAATGAGCAGTTCTTC.

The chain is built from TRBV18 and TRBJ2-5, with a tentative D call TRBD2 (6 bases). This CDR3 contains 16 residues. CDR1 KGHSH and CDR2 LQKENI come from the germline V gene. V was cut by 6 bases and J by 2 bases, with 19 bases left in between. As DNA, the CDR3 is TGTGCCAGCTCTTTTTCCGGGGGTGTATCTCAAGAGACCCAGTACTTC. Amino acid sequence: CASSFSGGVSQETQYF.

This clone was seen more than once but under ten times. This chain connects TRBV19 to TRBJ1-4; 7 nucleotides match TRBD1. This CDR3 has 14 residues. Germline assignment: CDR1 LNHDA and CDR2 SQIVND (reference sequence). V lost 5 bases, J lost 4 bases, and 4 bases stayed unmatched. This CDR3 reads CASSPGTDNEKLFF. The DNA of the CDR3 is TGTGCCAGTAGTCCCGGGACAGATAATGAAAAACTGTTTTTT.

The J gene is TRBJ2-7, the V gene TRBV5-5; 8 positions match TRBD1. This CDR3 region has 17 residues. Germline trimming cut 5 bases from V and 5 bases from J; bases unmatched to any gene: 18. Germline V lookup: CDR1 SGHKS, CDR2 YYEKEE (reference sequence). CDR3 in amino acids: CASSSGGHRGYADEQYF. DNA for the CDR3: TGTGCCAGCAGTTCAGGGGGACACAGGGGGTACGCCGACGAGCAGTACTTC.

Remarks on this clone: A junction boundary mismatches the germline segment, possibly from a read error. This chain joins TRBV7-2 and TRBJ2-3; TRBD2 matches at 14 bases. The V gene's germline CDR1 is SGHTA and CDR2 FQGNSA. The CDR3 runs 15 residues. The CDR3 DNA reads TGTGCCAGCAGCTTAAGGGGGACTAGCGGGAGTCAAGGGGATTTT. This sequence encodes CASSLRGTSGSQGDF.

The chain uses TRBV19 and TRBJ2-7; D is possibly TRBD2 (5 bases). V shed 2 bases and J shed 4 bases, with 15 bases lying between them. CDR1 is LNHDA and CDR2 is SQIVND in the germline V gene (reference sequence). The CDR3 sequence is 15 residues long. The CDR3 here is CASSIITGNGYEQYF. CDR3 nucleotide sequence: TGTGCCAGTAGTATAATCACGGGGAACGGGTACGAGCAGTACTTC.

CDR3 loop: CASRDFGTGVSNSPLHF. DNA of the CDR3: TGTGCCAGCCGGGACTTCGGGACAGGGGTGTCCAATTCACCCCTCCACTTT. The chain is built from TRBV2 and TRBJ1-6; 10 bases are a match to TRBD1. The J segment lost 7 bases and the V segment lost 8 bases, leaving 14 bases of the junction unmatched. The CDR3 sequence is 17 residues long. The V gene's germline CDR1 is SNHLY and CDR2 FYNNEI.

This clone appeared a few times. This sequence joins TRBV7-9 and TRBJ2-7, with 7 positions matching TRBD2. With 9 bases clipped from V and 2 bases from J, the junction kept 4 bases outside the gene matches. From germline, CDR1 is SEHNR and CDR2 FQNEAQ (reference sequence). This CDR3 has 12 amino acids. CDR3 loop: CASNAGAYEQYF. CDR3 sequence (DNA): TGTGCCAGTAACGCGGGAGCCTACGAGCAGTACTTC.

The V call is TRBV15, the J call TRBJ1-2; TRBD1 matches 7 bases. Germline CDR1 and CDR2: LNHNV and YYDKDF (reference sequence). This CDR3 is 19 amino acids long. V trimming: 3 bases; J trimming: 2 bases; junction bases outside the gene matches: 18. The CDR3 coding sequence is TGTGCCACCAGCAGGGAATACGGGACAGCCACAACTCAGAACTATGGCTACACCTTC. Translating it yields CATSREYGTATTQNYGYTF.

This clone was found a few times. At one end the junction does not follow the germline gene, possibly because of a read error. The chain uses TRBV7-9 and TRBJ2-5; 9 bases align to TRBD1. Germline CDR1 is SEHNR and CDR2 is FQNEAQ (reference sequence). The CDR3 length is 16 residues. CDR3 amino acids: CSSSLAVSGQGQTQYF. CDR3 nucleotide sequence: TGTTCCAGCAGCTTAGCGGTTTCGGGACAGGGTCAGACCCAGTACTTC.

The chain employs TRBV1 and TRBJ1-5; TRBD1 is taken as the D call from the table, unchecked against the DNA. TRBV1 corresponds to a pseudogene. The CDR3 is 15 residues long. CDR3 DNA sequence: TGCACCAGCGGTGGGTTGTGGGGCCACAATCAGCCCCAGCATTTT. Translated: CTSGGLWGHNQPQHF.

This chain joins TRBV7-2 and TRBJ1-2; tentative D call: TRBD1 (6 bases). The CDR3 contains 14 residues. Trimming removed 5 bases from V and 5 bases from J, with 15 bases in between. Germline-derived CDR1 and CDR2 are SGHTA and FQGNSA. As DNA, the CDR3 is TGTGCCAGCAGCCCAAGCGGGGGCCCGTATGGCTACACCTTC. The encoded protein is CASSPSGGPYGYTF.